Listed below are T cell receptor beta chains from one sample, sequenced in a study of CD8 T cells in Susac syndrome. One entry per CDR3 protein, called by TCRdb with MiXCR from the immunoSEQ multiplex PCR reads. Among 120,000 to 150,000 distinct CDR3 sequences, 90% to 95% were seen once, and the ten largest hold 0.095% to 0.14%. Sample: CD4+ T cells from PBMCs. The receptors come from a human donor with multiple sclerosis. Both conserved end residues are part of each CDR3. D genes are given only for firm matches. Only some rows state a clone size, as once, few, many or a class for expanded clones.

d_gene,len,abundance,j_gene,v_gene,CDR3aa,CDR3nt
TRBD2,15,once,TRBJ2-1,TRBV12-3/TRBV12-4,CASSSLAGPGNEQFF,TGTGCCAGCAGCTCATTAGCGGGCCCGGGGAATGAGCAGTTCTTC
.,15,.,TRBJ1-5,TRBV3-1,CASSQGPGANQPQHF,TGTGCCAGCAGCCAAGGCCCAGGCGCCAATCAGCCCCAGCATTTT
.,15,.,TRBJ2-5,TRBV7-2,CASSLLTVNPWTQYF,TGTGCCAGCAGCTTACTTACAGTGAATCCCTGGACCCAGTACTTC
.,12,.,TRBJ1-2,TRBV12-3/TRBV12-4,CASSTRQYGYTF,TGTGCCAGCAGTACAAGACAGTATGGCTACACCTTC
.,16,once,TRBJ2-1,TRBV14,CASSQGRRTEDNEQFF,TGTGCCAGCAGCCAAGGGAGGCGGACGGAAGACAATGAGCAGTTCTTC
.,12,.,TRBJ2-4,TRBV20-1,CSAAWGKNIQYF,TGCAGTGCCGCATGGGGCAAAAACATTCAGTACTTC
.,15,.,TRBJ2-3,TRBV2,CASTAGGGGTDTQYF,TGTGCCAGCACCGCCGGCGGGGGCGGTACAGATACGCAGTATTTT
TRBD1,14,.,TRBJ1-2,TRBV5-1,CASSHWTGGYGYTF,TGCGCCAGCAGCCACTGGACAGGGGGCTATGGCTACACCTTC
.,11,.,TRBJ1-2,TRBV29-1,CSGGTAWGYTF,TGCAGCGGGGGGACTGCATGGGGCTACACCTTC
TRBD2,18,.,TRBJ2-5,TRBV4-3,CASSQDMGGSGSGETQYF,TGCGCCAGCAGCCAAGATATGGGGGGGTCAGGGTCAGGAGAGACCCAGTACTTC
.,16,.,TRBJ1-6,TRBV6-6,CASSYLTGMGNSPLHF,TGTGCCAGCAGTTACTTGACAGGAATGGGAAATTCACCCCTCCACTTT
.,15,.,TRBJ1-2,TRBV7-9,CASSLALPLTYGYTF,TGTGCCAGCAGCTTAGCGCTTCCACTCACCTATGGCTACACCTTC
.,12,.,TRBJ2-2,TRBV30,CAWGTQAGELFF,TGTGCCTGGGGCACCCAGGCCGGGGAGCTGTTTTTT
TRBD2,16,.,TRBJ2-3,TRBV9,CASSVLAGDRTDTQYF,TGTGCCAGCAGCGTGCTAGCGGGAGATAGGACAGATACGCAGTATTTT
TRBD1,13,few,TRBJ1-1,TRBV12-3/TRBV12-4,CASSLGQGAEAFF,TGTGCCAGCAGTTTGGGGCAGGGGGCTGAAGCTTTCTTT
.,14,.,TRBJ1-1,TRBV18,CASSPLPGVTEAFF,TGTGCCAGCTCACCACTACCGGGGGTGACTGAAGCTTTCTTT
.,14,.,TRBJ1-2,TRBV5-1,CASSHLEGGYGYTF,TGCGCCAGCAGCCACCTGGAAGGGGGCTATGGCTACACCTTC